One and the same sample provided the 27 T cell receptor beta chains below, sequenced in a study of T cells in Graves' hyperthyroidism and ophthalmopathy. The TCR beta CDR3 regions underwent amplification using RNA transcripts as the source. The TCR CDR3 first-round RT-PCR relied on the HTBI primer set. MiXCR, applied by TCRdb to the multiplex PCR reads, yields one record per CDR3 protein. The profile shows 300,000 or so distinct CDR3 sequences, approximately 15% of them singletons. The sequenced sample was blood. Receptors originate from a man younger than 45 with Graves' hyperthyroidism.

This chain connects TRBV28 to TRBJ2-2, with 8 nucleotides matching TRBD1. V lost 11 bases and J lost 1; bases outside the gene matches: 0. Germline values: CDR1 MDHEN, CDR2 SYDVKM. This CDR3 is built from 12 residues. CDR3 loop: CAGQGNTGELFF. CDR3 sequence (DNA): TGTGCCGGACAGGGGAACACCGGGGAGCTGTTTTTT.

This clonotype appeared a few times. The rearrangement links TRBV20-1 to TRBJ2-1; 8 bases agree with TRBD2. The V segment lost 7 bases and the J segment 10 bases; nucleotides outside the gene matches: 21. The germline CDR1 and CDR2 sequences are DFQATT and SNEGSKA (reference sequence). There are 16 residues in the CDR3. CDR3 bases: TGCAGTGTCCGCCCGATGACTAGCGCGGCCACCAGAGAGCAGTTCTTC. The encoded protein is CSVRPMTSAATREQFF.

The sample holds many counts of this clonotype. The rearrangement joins TRBV30 to TRBJ1-1; 7 positions agree with TRBD1. The CDR3 has 13 residues. The germline V gene has CDR1 GTSNPN and CDR2 SVGIG (reference sequence). V was clipped by 2 bases and J by 2 bases; unmatched bases: 2. The CDR3 DNA sequence: TGTGCCTGGAGTAGGGACAGTAACACTGAAGCTTTCTTT. The encoded protein is CAWSRDSNTEAFF.

The rearrangement uses TRBV6-1 and TRBJ1-1; D perhaps matches TRBD1 (5 bases). In germline, CDR1 is MNHNS, CDR2 SASEGT. The germline V and J ends were trimmed by 10 bases and 0 bases, with 21 bases remaining between them. This CDR3 is built from 16 residues. The CDR3 DNA is TGTGCCACCGCTTCTGAGCCTGGGGCTTTGAACACTGAAGCTTTCTTT. This encodes CATASEPGALNTEAFF.

The J gene is TRBJ1-1, the V gene TRBV12-3 or TRBV12-4; the D gene is possibly TRBD1 (6 bases). Trimming shortened V by 7 bases and J by 5 bases, and 14 bases separated the two germline ends. This CDR3 has 13 amino acids. CDR3 DNA: TGTGCCAGCACCTGGTCCAGGGGAACTGAAGCTTTCTTT. Translated: CASTWSRGTEAFF.

This clonotype was recorded many times. The rearrangement links TRBV2 to TRBJ2-1, with TRBD1 as a possible D gene (5 bases). The CDR3 is made up of 13 amino acids. CDR1 is SNHLY and CDR2 is FYNNEI in the germline V gene. V was clipped by 4 bases and J by 8 bases, with 12 bases between them. For the CDR3, the DNA is TGTGCCAGCAGTGTAGGGCAGGGCGATGAGCAGTTCTTC. Its protein is CASSVGQGDEQFF.

In this sample, this clonotype turned up many times. The rearrangement joins TRBV11-1 to TRBJ2-1; TRBD2 might be the D (6 bases). Trimming shortened V by 1 base and J by 8 bases, and 15 bases separated the two germline ends. Germline CDR1 is SGHAT and CDR2 is FQDESV (reference sequence). This CDR3 is built from 15 residues. This CDR3 reads CASSLGSGWTDEQFF. CDR3 in DNA: TGTGCCAGCAGCTTAGGTAGCGGTTGGACCGATGAGCAGTTCTTC.

This clonotype was counted between two and nine times. CDR3 amino acids: CASSFGTLGQPQHF. CDR3 nucleotides: TGTGCCAGCAGCTTTGGGACACTTGGCCAGCCCCAGCATTTT. The chain links TRBV5-5 to TRBJ1-5, with D possibly TRBD1 on 6 matching bases. Trimming took 2 bases from V and 7 from J, leaving 13 bases between them. CDR1 SGHKS and CDR2 YYEKEE come from the germline V gene (reference sequence). The length of the CDR3 is 14 residues.

This clonotype came up a few times. The chain employs TRBV29-1 and TRBJ2-3; TRBD2 matches 9 bases. The germline CDR1 and CDR2 sequences are SQVTM and ANQGSEA. J gave up 5 bases and V 4 bases, and 7 bases lay outside the gene matches. This CDR3 is built from 14 residues. The CDR3 protein is CSVGGGSGRDTQYF. The CDR3 DNA reads TGCAGCGTTGGAGGGGGTAGCGGGAGAGATACGCAGTATTTT.

This clonotype was counted at least ten times. This chain connects TRBV7-2 to TRBJ1-2; tentative D call: TRBD1 (6 bases). Germline V gene sequence: CDR1 SGHTA, CDR2 FQGNSA. Trimming left V 1 base short and J 9 bases short, with 21 bases between. The CDR3 covers 16 residues. The CDR3 DNA follows: TGTGCCAGCAGCTTAGGAATATCAGGGGCCGCCGGAAGCTACACCTTC. Encoded protein: CASSLGISGAAGSYTF.

In its sample, this clonotype was seen a few times. Its ends do not fully match the called genes, so a read error is possible. This sequence joins TRBV7-7 and TRBJ2-3, with 7 bases matching TRBD1. The CDR3 runs to 15 residues. Germline lookup yields CDR1 SSHAT and CDR2 FNYEAQ (reference sequence). Written as DNA, the CDR3 is TGTGCTAGCAGCTTGGGGGCAGGGACAGCAGATACGCAGTATTTT. This sequence encodes CASSLGAGTADTQYF.

The CDR3 spells CASSVDPRGYGYTF. The CDR3 DNA follows: TGTGCCAGCAGCGTGGACCCCCGGGGCTATGGCTACACCTTC. The chain couples TRBV9 to TRBJ1-2, with D unresolved. CDR1 SGDLS and CDR2 YYNGEE come from the germline V gene. The CDR3 is made up of 14 amino acids. Trimming removed 2 bases from V and 4 bases from J, with 12 bases in between.

The V gene is TRBV20-1, the J gene TRBJ2-1, with TRBD2 identical over 9 bases. Germline values: CDR1 DFQATT, CDR2 SNEGSKA (reference sequence). The V segment lost 1 base and the J segment 2 bases; nucleotides outside the gene matches: 9. The CDR3 contains 17 residues. The CDR3 DNA is TGCAGTGCTAGAGTTCAAGGACTAGCGCGAACCTACAATGAGCAGTTCTTC. It specifies CSARVQGLARTYNEQFF.

This clonotype was counted only a few times. Written as DNA, the CDR3 is TGTGCTAGTGGTTTGGTAATCGGAGGGTTAGCCAAAAACATTCAGTACTTC. Its translation: CASGLVIGGLAKNIQYF. The chain has TRBV12-5 and TRBJ2-4; a possible D gene is TRBD2 (6 bases). The germline CDR1 and CDR2 sequences are LGHNT and FRNRAP. The CDR3 loop spans 17 amino acids. V lost 0 bases, J lost 0 bases, and 12 bases lay in between.

There are a few counts of this clonotype. Here the CDR3 reads CSARRDISEQYF. CDR3 nucleotide sequence: TGCAGTGCTCGGCGGGACATATCCGAGCAGTACTTC. The chain joins TRBV20-1 to TRBJ2-7; D is perhaps TRBD1 or TRBD2 (6 bases each). The CDR3 is made up of 12 amino acids. With 5 bases removed from V and 6 bases from J, the gap between germline ends came to 14 bases. Germline assignment: CDR1 DFQATT and CDR2 SNEGSKA (reference sequence).

Ten or more counts support this clonotype. This chain connects TRBV12-3 or TRBV12-4 to TRBJ2-4; possible D gene TRBD2, 6 bases. The germline V and J ends were trimmed by 6 bases and 2 bases, with 14 bases remaining between them. The CDR3 is 15 amino acids. CDR3 nucleotides: TGTGCCAGCAGAGAGGGAGGACTATCCAAAAACATTCAGTACTTC. This translates into CASREGGLSKNIQYF.

The chain combines TRBV4-2 with TRBJ2-3, with D maybe TRBD2 (5 bases). The CDR3 covers 17 residues. The germline gives CDR1 LGHNA, CDR2 YNFKEQ. With 1 base removed from V and 0 bases from J, the gap between germline ends came to 14 bases. The CDR3 protein is CASSQAYRTQSTDTQYF. The CDR3 DNA reads TGTGCCAGCAGCCAAGCTTACCGGACTCAAAGCACAGATACGCAGTATTTT.

This clonotype occurred a few times. V is TRBV4-1 and J is TRBJ2-7; 13 positions agree with TRBD2. V lost 2 bases, J lost 0 bases, and 1 base stayed unmatched. The CDR3 runs 16 residues. Germline lookup yields CDR1 MGHRA and CDR2 YSYEKL. CDR3 coding DNA: TGCGCCAGCAGCCAAACTAGCGGGAGGGCCTCCTACGAGCAGTACTTC. Its translation is CASSQTSGRASYEQYF.

This clonotype turned up a few times. This chain connects TRBV3-1 to TRBJ2-1; a possible D gene is TRBD2 (6 bases). The CDR3 totals 17 residues. The V gene lost 1 base and the J gene lost 5 bases, with 18 bases spanning the gap. The V gene's germline CDR1 is LGHDT and CDR2 YNNKEL (reference sequence). CDR3 sequence reads: CASSQGLRGRKNNEQFF. The DNA of the CDR3 is TGTGCCAGCAGCCAAGGATTGAGAGGGAGGAAGAACAATGAGCAGTTCTTC.

Only a few counts were recorded for this clonotype. The chain is built from TRBV6-1 and TRBJ1-2; 7 bases align to TRBD1. This CDR3 contains 13 residues. Germline CDR1 MNHNS, CDR2 SASEGT. V lost 5 bases to trimming and J lost 3 bases; unmatched junction nucleotides: 3. CDR3: CASSSTGYYGYTF. CDR3 bases: TGTGCCAGCAGTTCGACAGGGTACTATGGCTACACCTTC.

About this clonotype itself: This clone may be a read error of a much larger clone one base away. V and J are TRBV20-1 and TRBJ2-2, with TRBD2 identical over 11 bases. CDR1 is DFQATT, CDR2 SNEGSKA, per germline (reference sequence). The J segment lost 9 bases and the V segment lost 3 bases, leaving 12 bases of the junction unmatched. The CDR3 totals 16 residues. The CDR3 sequence: CSASSLAGGGTRELFF. CDR3 bases: TGCAGTGCTAGCTCGCTAGCGGGAGGAGGTACCCGGGAGCTGTTTTTT.

In its sample, this clonotype was seen many times. V and J are TRBV27 and TRBJ2-1; 8 bases agree with TRBD2. The J segment lost 3 bases and the V segment lost 6 bases, leaving 13 bases of the junction unmatched. This CDR3 contains 17 residues. Germline V gene lookup returns CDR1 MNHEY and CDR2 SMNVEV (reference sequence). CDR3 in DNA: TGTGCCAGCAGCACACTGGTTGTGGCGGGAGGCTACAATGAGCAGTTCTTC. This codes for CASSTLVVAGGYNEQFF.

This clonotype has a count of ten or more. V usage is TRBV10-3 and J usage is TRBJ1-3; 9 bases are shared with TRBD1. Germline CDR1 is ENHRY and CDR2 is SYGVKD. J lost 3 bases, V lost 2 bases, and 8 bases had no gene match. The CDR3 is 17 residues long. CDR3 protein: CAISEPRTGAFGNTIYF. The CDR3 region has the DNA TGTGCCATCAGTGAGCCTAGGACAGGGGCTTTTGGAAACACCATATATTTT.

This clonotype was counted at least ten times. This rearrangement joins TRBV30 to TRBJ2-3, with a possible D match to TRBD2 (6 bases). V lost 0 bases to trimming and J lost 2 bases, with 18 bases between them. Germline CDR1 is GTSNPN and CDR2 is SVGIG (reference sequence). This CDR3 contains 17 residues. CDR3 DNA sequence: TGTGCCTGGAGTGTACCTTGGAGTAGCGGATACACAGATACGCAGTATTTT. This sequence encodes CAWSVPWSSGYTDTQYF.

The sample holds many counts of this clonotype. The chain uses TRBV27 and TRBJ1-1; 9 nucleotides align to TRBD1. V shed 9 bases, J shed 10 bases, and the junction held 6 bases outside the gene matches. Germline V CDR1 and CDR2: MNHEY, SMNVEV (reference sequence). This CDR3 is built from 11 residues. In nucleotides, the CDR3 is TGTGCCAGTGGTCCGGGACAGGGAGCTTTCTTT. It encodes CASGPGQGAFF.

This clonotype was seen repeatedly, ten times or more. The chain is built from TRBV5-8 and TRBJ2-5; 14 nucleotides agree with TRBD2. The trim removed 4 bases at V and 4 bases at J, leaving 3 bases unmatched. CDR1 SGHTS and CDR2 YDEGEE come from the germline V gene. The CDR3 consists of 15 residues. The DNA for the CDR3 is TGTGCCAGCAGCCCTGGGACTAGCGGGAGAGAGACCCAGTACTTC. Amino acid sequence: CASSPGTSGRETQYF.

Ten or more counts support this clonotype. The chain links TRBV3-1 to TRBJ2-5, with 9 bases matching TRBD2. This CDR3 has 15 residues. The J segment lost 5 bases and the V segment lost 3 bases, leaving 7 bases of the junction unmatched. From germline, CDR1 is LGHDT and CDR2 YNNKEL (reference sequence). CDR3 region: CASSQPLAGSETQYF. DNA for the CDR3: TGTGCCAGCAGCCAGCCTCTAGCGGGAAGTGAGACCCAGTACTTC.